One and the same sample provided the 28 T cell receptor beta chains below, sequenced in a study of shared clonotypes between healthy human individuals (TCRdb year 2020). For the CD8 naive samples, CD45RO-negative cells were positively selected for CCR7, yielding a CD45RA+CCR7+ population from which TemRA cells were excluded. The method behind the library was the immunoSEQ multiplex PCR assay. TCRdb stores this immuneACCESS table with in-frame sequences only. Part of the clones is absent; in the studies checked, under half of the shortfall reflects unresolved V genes, and no reason is known for the rest. The sample yields around 1.9 million clones; roughly 93% were counted once. The ten largest account for over 1.5% of the sample. The sample taken for sequencing was naive CD8+ T cells from PBMCs. The cell subset or site label of this sample denotes: CD45RA+CCR7+. These receptor sequences come from a young man in good health. Some clones in this sample may be carry-over from other donors' samples.

The rearrangement uses TRBV10-3 and TRBJ1-3; possibly TRBD1 for D (5 bases). The length of the CDR3 is 16 residues. The germline gives CDR1 ENHRY, CDR2 SYGVKD. Trimming took 0 bases from V and 3 from J, leaving 12 bases between them. In nucleotides, the CDR3 is TGTGCCATCAGTGAGTCGGCCAGGGTCAGTGGAAACACCATATATTTT. Translated: CAISESARVSGNTIYF.

This clone occurred once. The chain recombines TRBV9 with TRBJ2-2; D remains ambiguous. Germline V gene lookup returns CDR1 SGDLS and CDR2 YYNGEE. The V end lost 4 bases, the J end lost 4 bases, and 20 bases lay between the germline ends. The CDR3 length is 17 residues. DNA for the CDR3: TGTGCCAGCAGCACCCGTAGAGAGGAACCCTTCACCGGGGAGCTGTTTTTT. This sequence encodes CASSTRREEPFTGELFF.

The chain is built from TRBV7-2 and TRBJ2-7; weak D call: TRBD1 (6 bases). CDR1 and CDR2 (germline): SGHTA, FQGNSA. Trimming pared 4 bases from V and 12 bases from J, leaving 19 bases between. This CDR3 has 13 amino acids. CDR3 nucleotides: TGTGCCAGCAGCTGGGTCCCGGGACACCGGCGGTACTTC. It translates to CASSWVPGHRRYF.

Only a few counts were recorded for this clone. The CDR3 is CASSEYHRTEAFF. The CDR3 region has the DNA TGTGCCAGCAGTGAATACCACCGAACTGAAGCTTTCTTT. This chain joins TRBV25-1 and TRBJ1-1, with D unclear. Between the trimmed V and J ends, which lost 0 bases and 5 bases, there was a span of 7 bases. This CDR3 spans 13 amino acids. Germline assignment: CDR1 MGHDK and CDR2 SYGVNS.

The rearrangement joins TRBV6-1 to TRBJ1-3, with D unresolved. The CDR3 is made up of 15 amino acids. The V gene's germline CDR1 is MNHNS and CDR2 SASEGT. V was pared by 7 bases and J by 4 bases, with 17 bases between. The CDR3 DNA reads TGTGCCAGCACCCGAGGACCTCCGATAGGAAACACCATATATTTT. Translating gives CASTRGPPIGNTIYF.

Notes on this clone: Distinct nucleotide sequences in the sample also encode this CDR3. The gene calls are TRBV10-2 and TRBJ2-7; 10 bases fit TRBD1. The junction had 2 bases not matched to a gene; V was cut back by 0 bases and J by 3 bases. This CDR3 is built from 15 residues. The V gene's germline CDR1 is WSHSY and CDR2 SAAADI. DNA of the CDR3: TGCGCCAGCAGTGAGTCCGGGACAGGGGTCTACGAGCAGTACTTC. Its translation is CASSESGTGVYEQYF.

The chain employs TRBV4-1 and TRBJ2-2; perhaps D is TRBD1 or TRBD2 (5 bases each). The CDR3 spans 16 residues. Germline V gene sequence: CDR1 MGHRA, CDR2 YSYEKL. V was trimmed by 1 base and J by 1 base, leaving 10 bases between them. CDR3 nucleotide sequence: TGCGCCAGCAGCCAAGTTTTGAGGGGGAACACCGGGGAGCTGTTTTTT. Encoded protein: CASSQVLRGNTGELFF.

The genes are TRBV7-8 and TRBJ2-5; D tentatively fits TRBD1 or TRBD2 (6 bases each). Germline values: CDR1 SGHVS, CDR2 FQNEAQ. The CDR3 is 15 residues long. Trimming shortened V by 8 bases and J by 4 bases, and 20 bases separated the two germline ends. The CDR3, as DNA: TGTGCCAGCGCCTTCTTTTGGGGGGCGGGAGAGACCCAGTACTTC. Amino acid sequence: CASAFFWGAGETQYF.

V is TRBV9 and J is TRBJ2-7, with D tentatively TRBD1 or TRBD2 (5 bases each). CDR1 is SGDLS and CDR2 is YYNGEE in the germline V gene. V was pared by 4 bases and J by 7 bases, with 15 bases between. The length of the CDR3 is 13 residues. CDR3 protein: CASSPFEGWEQYF. The CDR3 DNA reads as TGTGCCAGCAGCCCCTTTGAGGGGTGGGAGCAGTACTTC. The full variable domain, in which reference TRBV9 and TRBJ2-7 provide the parts outside the CDR3, is DSGVTQTPKHLITATGQRVTLRCSPRSGDLSVYWYQQSLDQGLQFLIQYYNGEERAKGNILERFSAQQFPDLHSELNLSSLELGDSALYFCASSPFEGWEQYFGPGTRLTVT.

The chain is built from TRBV2 and TRBJ2-1; D not certain. The V gene's germline CDR1 is SNHLY and CDR2 FYNNEI. CDR3 length equals 17 residues. Trimming shortened V by 8 bases and J by 6 bases, and 26 bases separated the two germline ends. The CDR3 DNA sequence: TGTGCCAGCTCGTCCCAGCGCGTCAGAGAGTTCGGCAATGAGCAGTTCTTC. It specifies CASSSQRVREFGNEQFF.

This rearrangement joins TRBV27 to TRBJ2-3; the match to TRBD2 covers 7 bases. The J segment lost 4 bases and the V segment lost 5 bases, leaving 12 bases of the junction unmatched. Germline CDR1 reads MNHEY; CDR2 reads SMNVEV (reference sequence). The CDR3 totals 16 residues. CDR3 loop: CASSPHFGRESDTQYF. The CDR3 region has the DNA TGTGCCAGCAGTCCCCATTTTGGGAGGGAATCAGATACGCAGTATTTT.

The chain is built from TRBV27 and TRBJ1-1; D possibly corresponds to TRBD1 (6 bases). This CDR3 contains 18 residues. V shed 3 bases and J shed 1 base, with 21 bases lying between them. CDR1 is MNHEY and CDR2 is SMNVEV in the germline V gene (reference sequence). The CDR3: CASSLGAGQGWGNTEAFF. The CDR3 bases are TGTGCCAGCAGTTTGGGGGCCGGGCAGGGGTGGGGGAACACTGAAGCTTTCTTT.

J is TRBJ2-1 and V is TRBV7-9; 8 nucleotides match TRBD2. The CDR3 extends over 14 amino acids. Germline CDR1 SEHNR, CDR2 FQNEAQ (reference sequence). V lost 11 bases and J lost 2; bases outside the gene matches: 8. The CDR3 nucleotides are TGTGCCGCCGGGGCGGGAGGACCCTACAATGAGCAGTTCTTC. Its translation is CAAGAGGPYNEQFF. Combining the CDR3 with reference TRBV7-9 and TRBJ2-1 gives the whole variable domain DTGVSQNPRHKITKRGQNVTFRCDPISEHNRLYWYRQTLGQGPEFLTYFQNEAQLEKSRLLSDRFSAERPKGSFSTLEIQRTEQGDSAMYLCAAGAGGPYNEQFFGPGTRLTVL.

The chain carries TRBV7-9 and TRBJ2-7; perhaps D is TRBD1 or TRBD2 (5 bases each). There are 13 residues in the CDR3. Germline CDR1 and CDR2: SEHNR and FQNEAQ (reference sequence). Trimming cost V 2 bases and J 6 bases, with 11 bases left between them. The CDR3 DNA sequence: TGTGCCAGCAGCTTACCTCAGGGACCCGAGCAGTACTTC. This sequence encodes CASSLPQGPEQYF.

On this clone itself: The sample holds other DNA sequences that translate to the same CDR3. The chain has TRBV27 and TRBJ2-1; 12 positions agree with TRBD2. This CDR3 has 16 amino acids. Per germline, CDR1 MNHEY and CDR2 SMNVEV (reference sequence). The V gene end was trimmed by 5 bases and the J gene end by 2 bases; junction bases not matched to a gene: 4. CDR3 nucleotide sequence: TGTGCCAGCAGTCCGGGGACTAGCGGGCCCTACAATGAGCAGTTCTTC. The encoded protein is CASSPGTSGPYNEQFF.

This chain joins TRBV7-2 and TRBJ2-7; D might be TRBD2 (6 bases). The CDR3 is made up of 14 amino acids. The germline V gene encodes CDR1 SGHTA and CDR2 FQGNSA. Trimming stripped 5 bases from V and 2 bases from J, with 13 bases between. Here the CDR3 reads CASSPWGGPYEQYF. The CDR3 DNA reads TGTGCCAGCAGCCCCTGGGGAGGTCCCTACGAGCAGTACTTC.

The chain carries TRBV9 and TRBJ1-2; D possibly corresponds to TRBD1 (6 bases). Germline V gives CDR1 SGDLS, CDR2 YYNGEE. The CDR3 has 11 amino acids. V dropped 6 bases and J dropped 8 bases, with 11 bases sitting between them. For the CDR3, the DNA is TGTGCCAGCAACGGGGGCGCGGGCTACACCTTC. Amino acid sequence: CASNGGAGYTF.

The gene calls are TRBV28 and TRBJ2-7; the match to TRBD1 covers 8 bases. CDR1 is MDHEN, CDR2 SYDVKM, per germline. The V segment lost 1 base and the J segment 7 bases; nucleotides outside the gene matches: 6. The CDR3 is 14 residues long. CDR3 region: CASSLSQGAREQYF. As DNA, the CDR3 is TGTGCCAGCAGTTTATCTCAGGGGGCCAGGGAGCAGTACTTC.

The genes are TRBV30 and TRBJ1-1; weak D call: TRBD1 (5 bases). Trimming shortened V by 2 bases and J by 4 bases, and 14 bases separated the two germline ends. CDR3 size: 14 residues. Germline V CDR1 and CDR2: GTSNPN, SVGIG (reference sequence). The CDR3: CAWSPIDSSTEAFF. Written as DNA, the CDR3 is TGTGCCTGGAGTCCAATAGACAGTTCCACTGAAGCTTTCTTT.

The gene calls are TRBV4-1 and TRBJ2-5; 15 bases map to TRBD2. V was clipped by 1 base and J by 4 bases; unmatched bases: 1. From germline, CDR1 is MGHRA and CDR2 YSYEKL. This CDR3 comprises 16 residues. CDR3 sequence: CASSQGTSGRGETQYF. CDR3 DNA sequence: TGCGCCAGCAGCCAAGGGACTAGCGGGAGGGGAGAGACCCAGTACTTC.

The V call is TRBV27, the J call TRBJ1-2, with D unclear. The CDR3 spans 15 residues. From germline, CDR1 is MNHEY and CDR2 SMNVEV (reference sequence). The ends were cut back, 1 base at V and 8 bases at J, with 17 bases in the middle. CDR3 loop: CASSLFGRSSSGYTF. The CDR3 nucleotides are TGTGCCAGCAGTTTATTCGGTAGGAGTTCCTCGGGCTACACCTTC.

The rearrangement uses TRBV27 and TRBJ2-1; unclear D gene. This CDR3 spans 13 amino acids. Trimming took 6 bases from V and 7 from J, leaving 13 bases between them. Per the germline V gene, CDR1 is MNHEY and CDR2 is SMNVEV (reference sequence). CDR3 protein: CASSLRTENEQFF. The CDR3 DNA is TGTGCCAGCAGCCTACGGACGGAAAATGAGCAGTTCTTC.

About this clone itself: Other DNA sequences within the sample encode an identical CDR3. As DNA, the CDR3 is TGTGCCAGTAGTATCCGCCAGGAAGGGTACGAGCAGTACTTC. Translated, it gives CASSIRQEGYEQYF. J is TRBJ2-7 and V is TRBV19; no clear D. Germline values: CDR1 LNHDA, CDR2 SQIVND (reference sequence). V lost 3 bases and J 4 bases, leaving 13 bases between the germline ends. This CDR3 has 14 amino acids.

The CDR3 region has the DNA TGTGCCAGCAGTTTATTCGGGGGATTAGGCTCCTACGAGCAGTACTTC. It is translated as CASSLFGGLGSYEQYF. The chain couples TRBV27 to TRBJ2-7, with D possibly being TRBD2 (6 bases). Trimming removed 1 base from V and 0 bases from J, with 13 bases in between. This CDR3 contains 16 residues. Germline CDR1 and CDR2: MNHEY and SMNVEV (reference sequence).

In its sample, this clone was seen once. The chain carries TRBV4-1 and TRBJ1-4; 7 positions match TRBD1. CDR1 is MGHRA and CDR2 is YSYEKL in the germline V gene. This CDR3 has 17 amino acids. V dropped 2 bases and J dropped 1; count of bases not matched to a gene: 7. In DNA form, the CDR3 reads TGCGCCAGCAGCCAAATAACAACAGGGGAAACTAATGAAAAACTGTTTTTT. It specifies CASSQITTGETNEKLFF.

This chain connects TRBV7-6 to TRBJ1-1; no clear D. V shed 2 bases and J shed 1 base, with 8 bases lying between them. The CDR3 length is 14 residues. The germline CDR1 and CDR2 sequences are SGHVS and FNYEAQ. CDR3 DNA sequence: TGTGCCAGCAGCTTACGACAATCGAACACTGAAGCTTTCTTT. Translating gives CASSLRQSNTEAFF.

The chain links TRBV11-3 to TRBJ2-1; 7 bases are a match to TRBD1. The trim removed 5 bases at V and 5 bases at J, leaving 6 bases unmatched. Per germline, CDR1 SGHNT and CDR2 YENEEA. This CDR3 comprises 14 residues. The DNA of the CDR3 is TGTGCCAGCAGCCCCGGGACAGTTCACAATGAGCAGTTCTTC. The encoded protein is CASSPGTVHNEQFF.

The chain uses TRBV4-1 and TRBJ2-1, with D unresolved. CDR1 is MGHRA and CDR2 is YSYEKL in the germline V gene. V lost 4 bases to trimming and J lost 5 bases, with 9 bases between them. The CDR3 consists of 13 residues. CDR3 DNA: TGCGCCAGCAGCCCCCGACCCAACAATGAGCAGTTCTTC. It translates to CASSPRPNNEQFF.